Below, 32 T cell receptor beta chains from the same sample are listed, as sequenced in a study of blood T cell repertoires in COVID-19. Libraries were prepared by immunoSEQ multiplex PCR; TCRdb keeps only in-frame clonotypes and omits some of them. The sample consists of 180,000 or so clones, almost 85% of them appearing once. What was sequenced was PBMCs or T cells enriched from blood (not recorded which). These receptors were obtained from a man aged 50-59 years who had recovered from COVID-19.

This clone was detected only a few times. The chain is built from TRBV15 and TRBJ1-2, with 10 bases fitting TRBD1. CDR1 is LNHNV and CDR2 is YYDKDF in the germline V gene (reference sequence). The trim removed 1 base at V and 7 bases at J, leaving 9 bases unmatched. The CDR3 has 16 amino acids. The chain's CDR3 is CATSRGRDRGLSGYTF. CDR3 sequence (DNA): TGTGCCACCAGCAGAGGACGGGACAGGGGATTATCTGGCTACACCTTC.

This chain joins TRBV5-3 and TRBJ1-1; TRBD1 might be the D (6 bases). TRBV5-3 has ORF status, its function being uncertain. The CDR3 consists of 12 residues. Deletions cut 5 bases from V and 4 bases from J, with 9 bases between. CDR3 nucleotide sequence: TGTGCCAGAAGACAGGGCGGCACTGAAGCTTTCTTT. Protein: CARRQGGTEAFF.

V gene TRBV3-1 (or the pseudogene TRBV3-2) combines with J gene TRBJ1-1, with TRBD1 as a possible D gene (5 bases). The CDR3 is made up of 13 amino acids. The germline V gene encodes CDR1 LGHDT and CDR2 YNNKEL (reference sequence). Trimming cost V 4 bases and J 7 bases, with 13 bases left between them. In nucleotides, the CDR3 is TGTGCCAGCAGCCCCGCGGCCAGGGATGAAGCTTTCTTT. This gives the protein CASSPAARDEAFF.

This chain links TRBV11-3 with TRBJ2-7; D possibly corresponds to TRBD1 (6 bases). Trimming shortened V by 6 bases and J by 6 bases, and 21 bases separated the two germline ends. CDR1 and CDR2 from the germline V gene are SGHNT and YENEEA. This CDR3 contains 15 residues. Here the CDR3 DNA reads TGTGCCAGCAGTTTTCAGGGGCTTAATCCCACCGAGCAGTACTTC. It encodes CASSFQGLNPTEQYF.

The chain is built from TRBV7-9 and TRBJ2-3; D perhaps matches TRBD1 (6 bases). This CDR3 is 14 amino acids long. The germline CDR1 and CDR2 sequences are SEHNR and FQNEAQ (reference sequence). Trimming took off 5 bases at V and 3 bases at J, with 12 bases between the two ends. CDR3 DNA: TGTGCCAGCAGCCCCGGACAGCAGACAGATACGCAGTATTTT. This encodes CASSPGQQTDTQYF.

J is TRBJ1-3 and V is TRBV7-9, with D unclear. The CDR3 length is 14 residues. Germline values: CDR1 SEHNR, CDR2 FQNEAQ (reference sequence). V lost 5 bases, J lost 2 bases, and 10 bases lay in between. Written as DNA, the CDR3 is TGTGCCAGCAGCGCACGGGTGGCTGGAAACACCATATATTTT. Translating it yields CASSARVAGNTIYF.

The J gene is TRBJ1-5, the V gene TRBV28; a possible D gene is TRBD1 (6 bases). This CDR3 is built from 16 residues. The germline V gene has CDR1 MDHEN and CDR2 SYDVKM. Trimming took off 3 bases at V and 4 bases at J, with 16 bases between the two ends. The CDR3 DNA follows: TGTGCCAGCAGTTTGGGGGCAGCACCCCAAAATCAGCCCCAGCATTTT. This encodes CASSLGAAPQNQPQHF. Full variable domain (remainder filled in from reference TRBV28 and TRBJ1-5): DVKVTQSSRYLVKRTGEKVFLECVQDMDHENMFWYRQDPGLGLRLIYFSYDVKMKEKGDIPEGYSVSREKKERFSLILESASTNQTSMYLCASSLGAAPQNQPQHFGDGTRLSIL.

The chain uses TRBV3-1 (or the pseudogene TRBV3-2) and TRBJ1-3, with D possibly TRBD1 on 5 matching bases. CDR1 is LGHDT, CDR2 YNNKEL, per germline (reference sequence). The CDR3 is made up of 15 amino acids. V lost 1 base and J 2 bases, leaving 9 bases between the germline ends. As DNA, the CDR3 is TGTGCCAGCAGCCAAGGGAGGGGAACTGGAAACACCATATATTTT. Amino acids: CASSQGRGTGNTIYF.

This clone turned up a few times. The genes are TRBV5-4 and TRBJ1-2; 12 bases are shared with TRBD1. The ends lost 5 bases at V and 6 bases at J; junction bases unmatched: 8. CDR1 and CDR2 from the germline V gene are SGHNT and YYREEE (reference sequence). The CDR3 extends over 15 amino acids. Written as DNA, the CDR3 is TGTGCCAGCAGAAAAGCCGGGACAGGGGGCGATGGCTACACCTTC. Protein: CASRKAGTGGDGYTF.

This chain uses TRBV6-6 with TRBJ2-7, with 8 bases matching TRBD2. Germline CDR1 is MNHNY and CDR2 is SVGAGI (reference sequence). The CDR3 is 13 residues long. V trimming: 9 bases; J trimming: 0 bases; junction bases outside the gene matches: 4. The CDR3 DNA reads as TGTGCCAGTACGCGGGGGGTCTCCTACGAGCAGTACTTC. It translates to CASTRGVSYEQYF.

J is TRBJ1-2 and V is TRBV25-1; weak D call: TRBD1 (5 bases). CDR3 length: 11 amino acids. Trimming stripped 7 bases from V and 8 bases from J, with 11 bases between. Germline values: CDR1 MGHDK, CDR2 SYGVNS. CDR3 sequence (DNA): TGTGCCAGCAACACAGGAACCGGCTACACCTTC. Protein sequence: CASNTGTGYTF.

The rearrangement joins TRBV6-2 or TRBV6-3 to TRBJ2-7, with 9 bases aligning to TRBD1. V was clipped by 2 bases and J by 1 base; unmatched bases: 6. Per germline, CDR1 MNHEY and CDR2 SVGEGT. The CDR3 length is 16 residues. CDR3 sequence: CASSYAGQGWSYEQYF. In DNA, the CDR3 is TGTGCCAGCAGTTACGCTGGACAGGGGTGGTCCTACGAGCAGTACTTC.

The chain recombines TRBV4-1 with TRBJ1-1; D call uncertain. CDR1 is MGHRA and CDR2 is YSYEKL in the germline V gene. V lost 2 bases to trimming and J lost 6 bases, with 10 bases between them. CDR3 size: 13 residues. The CDR3 sequence is CASSQWSEAEAFF. The CDR3 DNA sequence: TGCGCCAGCAGCCAATGGAGTGAGGCTGAAGCTTTCTTT.

The chain is built from TRBV5-1 and TRBJ1-1; the D is unclear. There are 15 residues in the CDR3. The germline CDR1 and CDR2 sequences are SGHRS and YFSETQ. The V and J ends lost 5 bases and 1 base respectively, with 15 bases between them. The CDR3, as DNA: TGCGCCAGCAGGAGTTCGGGCGGGAGGAACACTGAAGCTTTCTTT. It is translated as CASRSSGGRNTEAFF. The entire variable domain, with the rest obtained from reference TRBV5-1 and TRBJ1-1, is as follows: KAGVTQTPRYLIKTRGQQVTLSCSPISGHRSVSWYQQTPGQGLQFLFEYFSETQRNKGNFPGRFSGRQFSNSRSEMNVSTLELGDSALYLCASRSSGGRNTEAFFGQGTRLTVV.

The chain recombines TRBV18 with TRBJ2-7, with TRBD1 as a possible D gene (7 bases). The CDR3 sequence is 14 residues long. CDR1 and CDR2 from the germline V gene are KGHSH and LQKENI. The V end lost 5 bases, the J end lost 6 bases, and 17 bases lay between the germline ends. The CDR3 nucleotides read TGTGCCAGCTCAGAGCAGGGGGGAAAAGGCGAGCAGTACTTC. Protein: CASSEQGGKGEQYF.

The chain has TRBV3-1 (or the pseudogene TRBV3-2) and TRBJ2-7; D call uncertain. The V gene's germline CDR1 is LGHDT and CDR2 YNNKEL (reference sequence). V shed 3 bases and J shed 2 bases, with 11 bases lying between them. This CDR3 is built from 14 residues. In nucleotides, the CDR3 is TGTGCCAGCAGCCAGACTGCTAGAACCTACGAGCAGTACTTC. Encoded protein: CASSQTARTYEQYF.

V gene TRBV6-1 combines with J gene TRBJ1-4; 9 bases fit TRBD1. Per germline, CDR1 MNHNS and CDR2 SASEGT. The trim removed 3 bases at V and 2 bases at J, leaving 7 bases unmatched. The CDR3 loop spans 17 amino acids. The CDR3 loop reads CASSEPPGQGTNEKLFF. The CDR3 DNA is TGTGCCAGCAGTGAGCCCCCGGGACAGGGCACTAATGAAAAACTGTTTTTT.

This clone is a singleton in its sample. The chain uses TRBV5-1 and TRBJ2-1; weak D call: TRBD2 (6 bases). Germline assignment: CDR1 SGHRS and CDR2 YFSETQ. V dropped 3 bases and J dropped 11 bases, with 15 bases sitting between them. CDR3 length equals 13 residues. The CDR3 region is CASSSAGWEKQFF. CDR3 nucleotides: TGCGCCAGCAGCTCCGCGGGGTGGGAGAAGCAGTTCTTC. The entire variable domain, with the rest obtained from reference TRBV5-1 and TRBJ2-1, is as follows: KAGVTQTPRYLIKTRGQQVTLSCSPISGHRSVSWYQQTPGQGLQFLFEYFSETQRNKGNFPGRFSGRQFSNSRSEMNVSTLELGDSALYLCASSSAGWEKQFFGPGTRLTVL.

This chain joins TRBV6-2 or TRBV6-3 and TRBJ2-4, with a tentative D call TRBD2 (6 bases). Germline CDR1 reads MNHEY; CDR2 reads SVGEGT. The CDR3 spans 15 residues. V was trimmed by 0 bases and J by 1 base, leaving 7 bases between them. The CDR3 coding sequence is TGTGCCAGCAGTTACTCGGCGGGGGCCAAAAACATTCAGTACTTC. Amino acid sequence: CASSYSAGAKNIQYF.

This CDR3 reads CASSPGQTSRGEAFF. In DNA, the CDR3 is TGTGCCAGCTCACCGGGTCAGACCTCAAGAGGTGAAGCTTTCTTT. The chain recombines TRBV18 with TRBJ1-1; D is unclear. Trimming shortened V by 3 bases and J by 7 bases, and 18 bases separated the two germline ends. From germline, CDR1 is KGHSH and CDR2 LQKENI. This CDR3 has 15 residues. Combining the CDR3 with reference TRBV18 and TRBJ1-1 gives the whole variable domain NAGVMQNPRHLVRRRGQEARLRCSPMKGHSHVYWYRQLPEEGLKFMVYLQKENIIDESGMPKERFSAEFPKEGPSILRIQQVVRGDSAAYFCASSPGQTSRGEAFFGQGTRLTVV.

The sample holds many counts of this clone. The sample contains more than one DNA sequence encoding this CDR3. The J gene is TRBJ1-1, the V gene TRBV12-3 or TRBV12-4, with unresolved D. V lost 5 bases and J lost 1, with 8 bases in between. The CDR3 is made up of 13 amino acids. In DNA, the CDR3 is TGTGCCAGCAGTAGCGGGCCGAACACTGAAGCTTTCTTT. This gives the protein CASSSGPNTEAFF.

In this sample, this clone turned up once. The V call is TRBV21-1, the J call TRBJ1-5; the D call of TRBD1 is as the table states it, not checked on the DNA. TRBV21-1 is shown as a pseudogene. The CDR3 covers 18 residues. The CDR3 loop is CASILRVRGYVSNQPQHF. CDR3 bases: TGTGCCAGCATCCTGCGGGTGAGGGGGTACGTTAGCAATCAGCCCCAGCATTTT.

The rearrangement links TRBV18 to TRBJ2-1; TRBD1 might be the D (5 bases). Between the trimmed V and J ends, which lost 6 bases and 8 bases, there was a span of 17 bases. This CDR3 contains 14 residues. Germline CDR1 and CDR2: KGHSH and LQKENI. The chain's CDR3 is CASSRRSGNDEQFF. In nucleotides, the CDR3 is TGTGCCAGCTCTCGACGGTCAGGGAACGATGAGCAGTTCTTC.

CDR3 nucleotides: TGTGCCATCAGTGAGCCCACAGCGGGAAGGGCGGGGACTCAGTACTATGGCTACACCTTC. It translates to CAISEPTAGRAGTQYYGYTF. The chain uses TRBV10-3 and TRBJ1-2; D perhaps matches TRBD1 (5 bases). Germline CDR1 and CDR2: ENHRY and SYGVKD. CDR3 length: 20 residues. Trimming shortened V by 2 bases and J by 3 bases, and 28 bases separated the two germline ends.

At least ten counts were recorded for this clone. J is TRBJ1-1 and V is TRBV7-9, with D maybe TRBD1 (5 bases). Trimming removed 0 bases from V and 6 bases from J, with 11 bases in between. This CDR3 is built from 14 residues. CDR1 is SEHNR, CDR2 FQNEAQ, per germline (reference sequence). This CDR3 is CASSLASTGAEAFF. The CDR3 nucleotides read TGTGCCAGCAGCTTAGCAAGTACAGGTGCTGAAGCTTTCTTT.

The chain carries TRBV5-1 and TRBJ2-5, with 12 bases fitting TRBD2. V shed 2 bases and J 3 bases; nucleotides not matched to a gene: 11. Germline loops: CDR1 SGHRS, CDR2 YFSETQ. CDR3 length equals 18 residues. CDR3 loop: CASSLGLAGLGGKETQYF. As DNA, the CDR3 is TGCGCCAGCAGCTTAGGACTAGCGGGGTTAGGTGGGAAAGAGACCCAGTACTTC.

The J gene is TRBJ2-3, the V gene TRBV9, with 8 bases fitting TRBD2. The J segment lost 0 bases and the V segment lost 3 bases, leaving 9 bases of the junction unmatched. CDR1 and CDR2 from the germline V gene are SGDLS and YYNGEE. This CDR3 contains 17 residues. The CDR3 region has the DNA TGTGCCAGCAGCGCATATAGCGGGGTCCTTAGCACAGATACGCAGTATTTT. This gives the protein CASSAYSGVLSTDTQYF.

The chain couples TRBV6-1 to TRBJ2-1; 9 bases fit TRBD2. This CDR3 spans 16 amino acids. Per the germline V gene, CDR1 is MNHNS and CDR2 is SASEGT. The V and J ends lost 8 bases and 0 bases, in that order; junction bases with no gene match: 8. The CDR3 here is CASGGAGGPSYNEQFF. CDR3 bases: TGTGCCAGCGGTGGGGCGGGAGGGCCCTCCTACAATGAGCAGTTCTTC.

The chain joins TRBV5-1 to TRBJ1-1, with TRBD1 matching 9 bases. Trimming cost V 4 bases and J 7 bases; bases outside gene matches: 8. Germline loops: CDR1 SGHRS, CDR2 YFSETQ. This CDR3 contains 14 residues. Here the CDR3 reads CASSENRGPIEAFF. In DNA form, the CDR3 reads TGCGCCAGCAGCGAAAACAGGGGGCCGATTGAAGCTTTCTTT.

V and J are TRBV28 and TRBJ2-7; D gene ambiguous. Germline V gives CDR1 MDHEN, CDR2 SYDVKM. The CDR3 loop spans 11 amino acids. V was pared by 6 bases and J by 6 bases, with 9 bases between. CDR3 sequence (DNA): TGTGCCAGCAGAGAGTCAGGCGAGCAGTACTTC. This codes for CASRESGEQYF.

This sequence joins TRBV30 and TRBJ1-1; D might be TRBD1 (5 bases). The length of the CDR3 is 12 residues. The germline gives CDR1 GTSNPN, CDR2 SVGIG (reference sequence). The ends were cut back, 6 bases at V and 4 bases at J, with 12 bases in the middle. The CDR3 sequence is CACTGGITEAFF. In nucleotides, the CDR3 is TGTGCCTGTACGGGGGGGATCACTGAAGCTTTCTTT.

The chain joins TRBV6-1 to TRBJ2-1; 7 nucleotides agree with TRBD2. V was clipped by 0 bases and J by 2 bases; unmatched bases: 10. The CDR3 runs to 18 residues. Per the germline V gene, CDR1 is MNHNS and CDR2 is SASEGT. The CDR3 sequence: CASSEAYLSGRAYNEQFF. In DNA form, the CDR3 reads TGTGCCAGCAGTGAAGCGTACCTATCGGGGAGGGCCTACAATGAGCAGTTCTTC.